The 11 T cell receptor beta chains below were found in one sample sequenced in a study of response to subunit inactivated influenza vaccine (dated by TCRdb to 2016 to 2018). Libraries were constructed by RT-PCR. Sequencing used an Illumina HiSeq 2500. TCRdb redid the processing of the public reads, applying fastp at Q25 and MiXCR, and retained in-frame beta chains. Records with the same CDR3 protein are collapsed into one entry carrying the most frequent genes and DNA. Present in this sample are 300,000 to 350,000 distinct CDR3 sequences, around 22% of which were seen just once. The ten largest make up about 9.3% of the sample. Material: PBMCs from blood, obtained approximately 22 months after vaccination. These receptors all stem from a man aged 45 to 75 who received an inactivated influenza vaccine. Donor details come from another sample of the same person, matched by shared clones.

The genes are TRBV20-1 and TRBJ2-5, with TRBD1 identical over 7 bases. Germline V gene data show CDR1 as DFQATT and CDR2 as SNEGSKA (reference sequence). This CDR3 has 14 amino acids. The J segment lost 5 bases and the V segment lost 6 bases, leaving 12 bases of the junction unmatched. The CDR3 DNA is TGCAGTGCCTCCCCGGACAGGTTCCCGGAGACCCAGTACTTC. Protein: CSASPDRFPETQYF.

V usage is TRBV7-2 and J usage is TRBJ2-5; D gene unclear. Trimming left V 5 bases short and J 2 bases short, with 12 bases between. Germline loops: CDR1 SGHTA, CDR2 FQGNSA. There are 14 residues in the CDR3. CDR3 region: CASSLGGAQETQYF. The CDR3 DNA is TGTGCCAGCAGCCTTGGTGGAGCTCAAGAGACCCAGTACTTC.

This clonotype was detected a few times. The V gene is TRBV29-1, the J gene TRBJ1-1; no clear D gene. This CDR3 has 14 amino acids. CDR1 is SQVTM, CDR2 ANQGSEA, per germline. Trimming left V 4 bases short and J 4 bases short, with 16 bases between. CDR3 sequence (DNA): TGCAGCGTTGGTGGGGTAGAAAGGGCCACTGAAGCTTTCTTT. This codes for CSVGGVERATEAFF. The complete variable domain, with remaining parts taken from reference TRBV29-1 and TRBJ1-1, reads SAVISQKPSRDICQRGTSLTIQCQVDSQVTMMFWYRQQPGQSLTLIATANQGSEATYESGFVIDKFPISRPNLTFSTLTVSNMSPEDSSIYLCSVGGVERATEAFFGQGTRLTVV.

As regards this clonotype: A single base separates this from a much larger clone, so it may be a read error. CDR3 DNA sequence: TGTGCCAGCAGTAAGGGGGCAACTAATGAAAAACTGTTTTTT. Residues: CASSKGATNEKLFF. The gene calls are TRBV6-1 and TRBJ1-4; D is possibly TRBD1 (6 bases). Germline values: CDR1 MNHNS, CDR2 SASEGT. V was clipped by 5 bases and J by 0 bases, with 7 bases between them. This CDR3 contains 14 residues.

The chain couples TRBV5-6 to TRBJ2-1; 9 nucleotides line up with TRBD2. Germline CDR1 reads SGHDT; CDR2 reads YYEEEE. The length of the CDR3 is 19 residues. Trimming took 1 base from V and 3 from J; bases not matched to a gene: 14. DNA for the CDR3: TGTGCCAGCAGCTTGTTAGCTAGCGGGACTGTGTCCTTCTACAATGAGCAGTTCTTC. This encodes CASSLLASGTVSFYNEQFF.

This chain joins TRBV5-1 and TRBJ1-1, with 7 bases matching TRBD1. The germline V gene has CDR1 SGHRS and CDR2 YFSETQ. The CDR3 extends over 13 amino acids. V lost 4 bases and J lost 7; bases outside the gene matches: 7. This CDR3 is CASSLQGLNEAFF. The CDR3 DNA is TGCGCCAGCAGCCTACAGGGGCTAAATGAAGCTTTCTTT.

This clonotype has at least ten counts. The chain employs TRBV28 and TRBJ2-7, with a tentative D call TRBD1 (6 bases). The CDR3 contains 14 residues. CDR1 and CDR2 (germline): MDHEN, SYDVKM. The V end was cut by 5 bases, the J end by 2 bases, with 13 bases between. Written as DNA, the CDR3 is TGTGCCAGCAGTGGCTCGGACAGACCCTACGAGCAGTACTTC. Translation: CASSGSDRPYEQYF.

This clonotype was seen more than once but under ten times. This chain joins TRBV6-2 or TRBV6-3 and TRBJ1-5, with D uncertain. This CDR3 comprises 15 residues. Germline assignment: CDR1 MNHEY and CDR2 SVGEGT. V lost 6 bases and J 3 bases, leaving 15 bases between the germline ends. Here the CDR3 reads CASSLRIGINQPQHF. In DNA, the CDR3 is TGTGCCAGCAGCCTCAGGATAGGGATCAATCAGCCCCAGCATTTT.

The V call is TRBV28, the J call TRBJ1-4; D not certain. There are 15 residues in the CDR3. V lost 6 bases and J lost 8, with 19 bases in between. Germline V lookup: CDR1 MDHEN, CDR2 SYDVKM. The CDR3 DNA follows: TGTGCCAGCAGCCCTGACCACCGGGATTCGGAAAAACTGTTTTTT. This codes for CASSPDHRDSEKLFF.

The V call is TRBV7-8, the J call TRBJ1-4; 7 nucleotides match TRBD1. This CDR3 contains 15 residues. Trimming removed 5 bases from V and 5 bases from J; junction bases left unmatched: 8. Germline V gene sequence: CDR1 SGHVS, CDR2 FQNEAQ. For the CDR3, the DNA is TGTGCCAGCAGCGAGAGGGACAGACGAAATGAAAAACTGTTTTTT. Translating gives CASSERDRRNEKLFF.

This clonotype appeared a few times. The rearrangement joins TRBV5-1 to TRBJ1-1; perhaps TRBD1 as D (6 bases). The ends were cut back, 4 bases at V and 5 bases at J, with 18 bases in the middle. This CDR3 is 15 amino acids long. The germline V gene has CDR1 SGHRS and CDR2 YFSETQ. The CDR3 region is CASSPVGGRGTEAFF. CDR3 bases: TGCGCCAGCAGCCCGGTGGGGGGCCGGGGGACTGAAGCTTTCTTT.